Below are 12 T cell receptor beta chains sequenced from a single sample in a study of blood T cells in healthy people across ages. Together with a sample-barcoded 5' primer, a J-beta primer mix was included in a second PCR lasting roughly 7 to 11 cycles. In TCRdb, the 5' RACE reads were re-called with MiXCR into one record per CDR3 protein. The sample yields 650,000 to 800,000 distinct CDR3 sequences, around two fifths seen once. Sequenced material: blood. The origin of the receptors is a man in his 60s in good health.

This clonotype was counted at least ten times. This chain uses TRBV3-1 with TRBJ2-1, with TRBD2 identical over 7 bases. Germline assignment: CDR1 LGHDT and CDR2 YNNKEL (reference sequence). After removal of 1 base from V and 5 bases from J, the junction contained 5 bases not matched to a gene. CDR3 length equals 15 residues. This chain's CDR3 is CASSQGLAVNNEQFF. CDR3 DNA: TGTGCCAGCAGCCAAGGTCTAGCGGTAAACAATGAGCAGTTCTTC.

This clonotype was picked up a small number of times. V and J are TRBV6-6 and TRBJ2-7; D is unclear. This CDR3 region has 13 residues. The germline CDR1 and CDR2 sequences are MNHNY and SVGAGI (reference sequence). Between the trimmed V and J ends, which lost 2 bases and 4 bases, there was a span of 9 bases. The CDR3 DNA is TGTGCCAGCAGTTACATGTCGAAGTACGAGCAGTACTTC. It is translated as CASSYMSKYEQYF.

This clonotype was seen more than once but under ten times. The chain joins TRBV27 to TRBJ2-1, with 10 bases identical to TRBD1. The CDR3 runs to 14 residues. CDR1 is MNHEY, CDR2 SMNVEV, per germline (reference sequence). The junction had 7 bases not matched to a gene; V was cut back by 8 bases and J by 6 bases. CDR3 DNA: TGTGCCAGCCGCGGGACAGGGGTGTTCAATGAGCAGTTCTTC. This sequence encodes CASRGTGVFNEQFF.

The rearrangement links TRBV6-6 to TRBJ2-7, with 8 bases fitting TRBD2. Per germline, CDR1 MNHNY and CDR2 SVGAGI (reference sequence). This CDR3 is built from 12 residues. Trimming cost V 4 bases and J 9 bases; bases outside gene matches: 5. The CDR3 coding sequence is TGTGCCAGCAGTTCCCCGGGAGGGATGCAGTACTTC. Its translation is CASSSPGGMQYF.

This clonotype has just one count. DNA for the CDR3: TGCAGTGCTAGTAACAGGCTGCTACACACGACTAATGAGCAGTTCTTC. This translates into CSASNRLLHTTNEQFF. The chain has TRBV20-1 and TRBJ2-1; weak D call: TRBD1 (5 bases). This CDR3 is 16 amino acids long. Between the trimmed V and J ends, which lost 3 bases and 7 bases, there was a span of 22 bases. In germline, CDR1 is DFQATT, CDR2 SNEGSKA (reference sequence).

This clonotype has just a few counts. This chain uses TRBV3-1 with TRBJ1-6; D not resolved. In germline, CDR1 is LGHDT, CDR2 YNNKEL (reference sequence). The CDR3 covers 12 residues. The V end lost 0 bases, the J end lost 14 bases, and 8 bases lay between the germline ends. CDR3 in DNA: TGTGCCAGCAGCCAAGAAGGTCTTTCCCTCCACTTT. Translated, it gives CASSQEGLSLHF.

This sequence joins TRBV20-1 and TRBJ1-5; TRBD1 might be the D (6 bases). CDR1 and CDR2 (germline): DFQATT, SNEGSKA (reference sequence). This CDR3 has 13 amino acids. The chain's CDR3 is CSGTQGSNQPQHF. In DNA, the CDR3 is TGCAGCGGAACACAGGGAAGCAATCAGCCCCAGCATTTT.

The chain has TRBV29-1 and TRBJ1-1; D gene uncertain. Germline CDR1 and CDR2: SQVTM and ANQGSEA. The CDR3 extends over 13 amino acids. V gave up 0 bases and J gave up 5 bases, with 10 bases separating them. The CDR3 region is CSVEDRTGTEAFF. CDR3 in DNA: TGCAGCGTTGAAGATCGCACTGGGACTGAAGCTTTCTTT.

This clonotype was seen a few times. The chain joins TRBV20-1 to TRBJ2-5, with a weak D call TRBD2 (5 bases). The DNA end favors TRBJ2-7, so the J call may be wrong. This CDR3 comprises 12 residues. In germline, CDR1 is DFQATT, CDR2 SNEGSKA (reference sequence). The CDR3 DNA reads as TGCAGTGCTAGAGGCGTCGGGGACGAGCAGTACTTC. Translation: CSARGVGDEQYF.

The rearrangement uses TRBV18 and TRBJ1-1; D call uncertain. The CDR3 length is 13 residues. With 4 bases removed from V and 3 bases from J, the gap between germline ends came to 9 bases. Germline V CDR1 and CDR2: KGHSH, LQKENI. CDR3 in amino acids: CASSLSADTEAFF. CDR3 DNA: TGTGCCAGCTCACTCTCGGCAGACACTGAAGCTTTCTTT.

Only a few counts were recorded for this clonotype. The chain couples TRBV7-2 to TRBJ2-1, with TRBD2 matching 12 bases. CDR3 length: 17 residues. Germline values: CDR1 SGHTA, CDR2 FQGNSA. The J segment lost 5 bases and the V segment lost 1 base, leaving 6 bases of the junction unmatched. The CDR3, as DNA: TGTGCCAGCAGCTTAGGAGGGCTAGCGGGGGGGGACAATGAGCAGTTCTTC. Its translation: CASSLGGLAGGDNEQFF.

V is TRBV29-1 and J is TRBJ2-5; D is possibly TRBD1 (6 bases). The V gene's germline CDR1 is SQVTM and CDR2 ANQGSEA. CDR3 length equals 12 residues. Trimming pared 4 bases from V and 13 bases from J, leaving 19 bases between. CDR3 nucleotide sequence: TGCAGCGTTGTGGGGACAACCTACGAGCTGTACTTC. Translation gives CSVVGTTYELYF.